The rows below give T cell receptor beta chains drawn from one sample of a study of response to subunit inactivated influenza vaccine. Each CDR3 protein gets one entry after TCRdb re-called the RT-PCR reads with MiXCR. The sample lists hundreds of thousands of distinct CDR3 sequences; around 25% were seen once. The input for sequencing was CD4+ T cells sorted from PBMCs, taken around 5 days after vaccination. Every receptor here comes from a man aged 50-59 years who received an inactivated influenza vaccine. The CDR3 runs from the conserved cysteine through the conserved F or W. The order of the fields is V gene, CDR3 protein.

V: TRBV11-1
CDR3: CASSLRGYSYEQYF

V: TRBV14
CDR3: CASSQRGRYYEQYF

V: TRBV19
CDR3: CASSSSGHLIYNYGYTF

V: TRBV29-1
CDR3: CAGTSASYEQYF

V: TRBV5-6
CDR3: CASSFLKEYSSGANVLTF

V: TRBV2
CDR3: CASSVGVAGSDTQYF

V: TRBV12-3/TRBV12-4
CDR3: CASSYRVGQFF

V: TRBV20-1
CDR3: CSAPKSHGQDEQYF

V: TRBV5-1
CDR3: CASSRTGTYEQYF

V: TRBV20-1
CDR3: CSARDMLLYTDTQYF

V: TRBV10-3
CDR3: CAISESDTFITDTQYF

V: TRBV12-3/TRBV12-4
CDR3: CASSFPREKLFF

V: TRBV7-9
CDR3: CASSFPRGLNTDTQYF

V: TRBV5-4
CDR3: CASSLGGAVKSNEQFF

V: TRBV7-9
CDR3: CASSLAAWGSTDTQYF

V: TRBV20-1
CDR3: CSARVKVAEAFF

V: TRBV29-1
CDR3: CSVVQRSGSRYNEQFF

V: TRBV6-2/TRBV6-3
CDR3: CASGQGEGEPYF

V: TRBV12-3/TRBV12-4
CDR3: CASRGQMNTEAFF

V: TRBV4-3
CDR3: CASSQVTSGYEQYF

V: TRBV5-1
CDR3: CASSCRDRASYSNQPQHF

V: TRBV7-2
CDR3: CASSLGLPSGRGTTQYF

V: TRBV25-1
CDR3: CASSIQGASETQYF

V: TRBV7-9
CDR3: CASSFLAGAVTDTQYF

V: TRBV28
CDR3: CASIATGGHSNQPQHF

V: TRBV3-1
CDR3: CASSQGPLTPYNEQFF

V: TRBV18
CDR3: CASSPGNGHLYGYTF

V: TRBV9
CDR3: CASSVGITDTQYF

V: TRBV29-1
CDR3: CSVEDQGDEQFF

V: TRBV7-2
CDR3: CASSLEAASNEQFF

V: TRBV28
CDR3: CASRAGARADTQYF

V: TRBV6-2/TRBV6-3
CDR3: CASSHPPWLAHEQYF

V: TRBV20-1
CDR3: CSARGRRTGGTEAFF

V: TRBV6-1
CDR3: CASSPNRDPEQTQYF

V: TRBV5-1
CDR3: CASSLAPTSGANVLTF

V: TRBV2
CDR3: CASVGGGRYGYTF

V: TRBV5-4
CDR3: CATRSTQGLNYEQYF

V: TRBV7-2
CDR3: CASSYGTVTQPQHF

V: TRBV25-1
CDR3: CASSSSPGLSTDTQYF

V: TRBV6-2/TRBV6-3
CDR3: CASSLGGRRQPQHF

V: TRBV4-2
CDR3: CASSQGASGGTSDTQYF

V: TRBV7-2
CDR3: CASSLQGIDTEAFF

V: TRBV4-3
CDR3: CASSQAGFTDTQYF

V: TRBV4-3
CDR3: CASRQDSGIQETQYF

V: TRBV20-1
CDR3: CSARGLAAWGNPLNEQFF

V: TRBV20-1
CDR3: CSAHVGGQTQYF

V: TRBV10-3
CDR3: CAISPGQGIETQYF

V: TRBV7-9
CDR3: CASSPNRDAQYF

V: TRBV27
CDR3: CASSFINQPQHF

V: TRBV20-1
CDR3: CSATQTGVETQYF

V: TRBV30
CDR3: CAWRGTAREQFF

V: TRBV20-1
CDR3: CSARDIAGTYGNEQFF

V: TRBV10-3
CDR3: CAISAGTSGRARWNEQFF

V: TRBV7-2
CDR3: CASSGTSGRASEQFF

V: TRBV3-1
CDR3: CASSQVWGGDTGELFF